At least ten counts were recorded for the clone carrying this T cell receptor beta chain. Its antigen is not known. TCRdb used MiXCR to reprocess the 5' RACE reads, holding one entry per CDR3 protein. This sample has tens of thousands of distinct CDR3 sequences; 4.7% occur once, and the top ten carry 7% to 9%. Per germline, CDR1 DFQATT and CDR2 SNEGSKA (reference sequence). Trimming cost V 7 bases and J 2 bases; bases outside gene matches: 10. This CDR3 comprises 15 residues. This record belongs to a study of early T cells in non-severe SARS-CoV-2 infection. General study findings and limits: Matching with VDJdb favored anti-spike CD8 responses (missing private and CD4 specificities).

The sample taken for sequencing was whole blood. The source of this sequence is an adult who was a healthcare worker with PCR-confirmed SARS-CoV-2 infection or an uninfected control (not recorded which). This chain connects TRBV20-1 to TRBJ2-3; 9 bases line up with TRBD2. The CDR3 protein is CSVIYGLAPTDTQYF. As DNA, the CDR3 is TGCAGTGTTATCTACGGACTAGCGCCCACAGATACGCAGTATTTT.